A single sample gave rise to the 19 T cell receptor beta chains below, sequenced in a study of shared clonotypes between healthy human individuals. Sequencing used immunoSEQ multiplex PCR; TCRdb keeps in-frame clones, though not all of them. This table holds some 2,100,000 clones, approximately 94% found once. It was CD45RO-negative cells, positively selected for CCR7, that made up naive CD8 cells, with terminally differentiated effector memory CD45RA+ cells excluded. Sequenced: naive CD8+ T cells from PBMCs. The source is a man younger than 30 in good health. Some clones in this sample may be carry-over from other donors' samples.

The genes are TRBV27 and TRBJ1-5; D ambiguous. CDR1 MNHEY and CDR2 SMNVEV come from the germline V gene (reference sequence). The CDR3 contains 14 residues. The ends were cut back, 8 bases at V and 0 bases at J, with 11 bases in the middle. The CDR3, as DNA: TGTGCCAGCCGCACAGCCTTTAGCAATCAGCCCCAGCATTTT. Its protein product is CASRTAFSNQPQHF.

This clone appeared once. The chain joins TRBV5-1 to TRBJ2-5, with TRBD1 as a possible D gene (6 bases). V lost 3 bases, J lost 4 bases, and 13 bases lay in between. CDR1 SGHRS and CDR2 YFSETQ come from the germline V gene. The CDR3 sequence is 14 residues long. The CDR3 bases are TGCGCCAGCAGCTACCAACAGGGCCGAGAGACCCAGTACTTC. It translates to CASSYQQGRETQYF.

The chain carries TRBV11-3 and TRBJ2-1; TRBD2 agrees at 15 bases. The CDR3 is 16 amino acids. Germline CDR1 SGHNT, CDR2 YENEEA. Unmatched junction bases numbered 5, after V lost 2 bases and J lost 9 bases. CDR3 nucleotides: TGTGCCAGCAGCTTATCTGGACTAGCGGGAGGGGGTGAGCAGTTCTTC. Protein: CASSLSGLAGGGEQFF.

This chain joins TRBV6-5 and TRBJ2-2; maybe TRBD1 (6 bases). Per the germline V gene, CDR1 is MNHEY and CDR2 is SVGAGI. Deletions cut 2 bases from V and 7 bases from J, with 17 bases between. CDR3 size: 16 residues. CDR3 loop: CASSYSNRPRGGELFF. In DNA form, the CDR3 reads TGTGCCAGCAGTTACAGCAACAGGCCCAGGGGCGGGGAGCTGTTTTTT.

The V gene is TRBV7-9, the J gene TRBJ2-1; D is uncertain. V gave up 2 bases and J gave up 0 bases, with 14 bases separating them. There are 17 residues in the CDR3. Germline values: CDR1 SEHNR, CDR2 FQNEAQ (reference sequence). Here the CDR3 DNA reads TGTGCCAGCAGCTTATATCCGGTGGCGAGCTCCTACAATGAGCAGTTCTTC. It translates to CASSLYPVASSYNEQFF.

Details on this clone: Other DNA sequences within the sample encode an identical CDR3. The rearrangement joins TRBV28 to TRBJ1-5; D ambiguous. Trimming removed 2 bases from V and 1 base from J, with 6 bases in between. Germline V gene lookup returns CDR1 MDHEN and CDR2 SYDVKM. The length of the CDR3 is 14 residues. The CDR3 sequence: CASSLGLSNQPQHF. Written as DNA, the CDR3 is TGTGCCAGCAGTTTAGGGCTAAGCAATCAGCCCCAGCATTTT.

V and J are TRBV7-3 and TRBJ1-2, with D perhaps matching TRBD1 (6 bases). There are 14 residues in the CDR3. Germline CDR1 and CDR2: SGHTA and FQGTGA. The germline V and J ends were trimmed by 3 bases and 2 bases, with 10 bases remaining between them. CDR3 residues: CASSLQGTNYGYTF. The CDR3 DNA sequence: TGTGCCAGCAGCTTGCAGGGGACAAACTATGGCTACACCTTC.

The V gene is TRBV6-5, the J gene TRBJ2-1; TRBD2 aligns across 9 bases. CDR1 and CDR2 (germline): MNHEY, SVGAGI. The CDR3 is 15 residues long. V was clipped by 2 bases and J by 8 bases; unmatched bases: 7. The CDR3 here is CASSYVAGARDEQFF. CDR3 DNA sequence: TGTGCCAGCAGTTACGTAGCGGGAGCTCGCGATGAGCAGTTCTTC.

The chain is built from TRBV9 and TRBJ2-3; possible D gene TRBD2, 5 bases. CDR1 and CDR2 from the germline V gene are SGDLS and YYNGEE. Trimming removed 6 bases at V and 6 bases at J, with 17 bases between. The CDR3 runs 14 residues. CDR3 sequence: CASTPGRPGDTQYF. Here the CDR3 DNA reads TGTGCCAGCACCCCCGGCCGTCCGGGGGATACGCAGTATTTT. Supplemented by reference TRBV9 and TRBJ2-3, the full variable domain reads DSGVTQTPKHLITATGQRVTLRCSPRSGDLSVYWYQQSLDQGLQFLIQYYNGEERAKGNILERFSAQQFPDLHSELNLSSLELGDSALYFCASTPGRPGDTQYFGPGTRLTVL.

The J gene is TRBJ1-1, the V gene TRBV5-1, with D unresolved. Germline CDR1 and CDR2: SGHRS and YFSETQ. The CDR3 spans 15 residues. V gave up 0 bases and J gave up 2 bases, with 11 bases separating them. The CDR3, as DNA: TGCGCCAGCAGCTTGGGCGGGTATGGTAACACTGAAGCTTTCTTT. Translated: CASSLGGYGNTEAFF.

In this sample, this clone turned up once. The chain combines TRBV5-4 with TRBJ1-1, with unresolved D. Trimming stripped 2 bases from V and 5 bases from J, with 7 bases between. The CDR3 has 12 residues. Per germline, CDR1 SGHNT and CDR2 YYREEE (reference sequence). CDR3: CASSFTRTEAFF. In DNA form, the CDR3 reads TGTGCCAGCAGCTTTACTCGAACTGAAGCTTTCTTT.

J is TRBJ2-2 and V is TRBV7-9; D is undetermined. Germline V gives CDR1 SEHNR, CDR2 FQNEAQ (reference sequence). The CDR3 covers 14 residues. V was shortened by 4 bases and J by 8 bases, with 14 bases between the two germline ends. CDR3 bases: TGTGCCAGCAGCTCCCACCCATTTGGAGGGGAGCTGTTTTTT. This translates into CASSSHPFGGELFF. The full variable domain, completed using reference TRBV7-9 and TRBJ2-2, is DTGVSQNPRHKITKRGQNVTFRCDPISEHNRLYWYRQTLGQGPEFLTYFQNEAQLEKSRLLSDRFSAERPKGSFSTLEIQRTEQGDSAMYLCASSSHPFGGELFFGEGSRLTVL.

The chain carries TRBV10-3 and TRBJ2-1, with 11 bases matching TRBD2. Germline values: CDR1 ENHRY, CDR2 SYGVKD. Trimming cost V 4 bases and J 4 bases; bases outside gene matches: 9. The CDR3 runs 17 residues. This chain's CDR3 is CAISATGTSGQYNEQFF. The CDR3, as DNA: TGTGCCATCAGTGCGACCGGGACTAGCGGCCAATACAATGAGCAGTTCTTC.

The chain uses TRBV7-9 and TRBJ1-2; no reliable D call. Germline assignment: CDR1 SEHNR and CDR2 FQNEAQ (reference sequence). The CDR3 extends over 16 amino acids. Between the trimmed V and J ends, which lost 2 bases and 7 bases, there was a span of 20 bases. The CDR3 protein is CASSLSALRDSGGYTF. The CDR3 region has the DNA TGTGCCAGCAGCTTAAGTGCCCTAAGGGATTCCGGTGGCTACACCTTC.

The V call is TRBV27, the J call TRBJ2-3; 10 bases are shared with TRBD2. The CDR3 has 17 residues. The V segment lost 2 bases and the J segment 3 bases; nucleotides outside the gene matches: 8. The germline V gene has CDR1 MNHEY and CDR2 SMNVEV (reference sequence). The CDR3 protein is CASSLRASGRRTDTQYF. The DNA for the CDR3 is TGTGCCAGCAGTTTAAGGGCTAGCGGGAGACGAACAGATACGCAGTATTTT.

The chain couples TRBV7-9 to TRBJ2-3, with 7 bases aligning to TRBD2. Trimming cost V 4 bases and J 4 bases; bases outside gene matches: 11. Germline lookup yields CDR1 SEHNR and CDR2 FQNEAQ (reference sequence). This CDR3 is built from 16 residues. Written as DNA, the CDR3 is TGTGCCAGCAGCTCCGTAGCGGGCCCCCAGGCAGATACGCAGTATTTT. Protein: CASSSVAGPQADTQYF. The whole variable domain, filled in from reference TRBV7-9 and TRBJ2-3, reads DTGVSQNPRHKITKRGQNVTFRCDPISEHNRLYWYRQTLGQGPEFLTYFQNEAQLEKSRLLSDRFSAERPKGSFSTLEIQRTEQGDSAMYLCASSSVAGPQADTQYFGPGTRLTVL.

As regards this clone: A much more abundant neighbour one base away suggests this may be a read error. The gene calls are TRBV11-1 and TRBJ2-7; no firm D call. This CDR3 is 11 amino acids long. Between the trimmed V and J ends, which lost 6 bases and 2 bases, there was a span of 5 bases. Germline assignment: CDR1 SGHAT and CDR2 FQDESV (reference sequence). DNA of the CDR3: TGTGCCAGCAGTCCCGCCTACGAGCAGTACTTC. The encoded protein is CASSPAYEQYF.

The gene calls are TRBV5-6 and TRBJ1-5, with a tentative D call TRBD1 (6 bases). This CDR3 region has 15 residues. The ends were cut back, 2 bases at V and 3 bases at J, with 12 bases in the middle. The germline V gene encodes CDR1 SGHDT and CDR2 YYEEEE. The CDR3 is CASSLGQNFNQPQHF. The DNA of the CDR3 is TGTGCCAGCAGCTTAGGACAGAACTTCAATCAGCCCCAGCATTTT.

The chain employs TRBV5-4 and TRBJ2-5, with D unclear. CDR1 and CDR2 from the germline V gene are SGHNT and YYREEE (reference sequence). V shed 0 bases and J shed 5 bases, with 8 bases lying between them. This CDR3 has 13 amino acids. CDR3 loop: CASSLARSETQYF. In DNA form, the CDR3 reads TGTGCCAGCAGCTTGGCTAGATCGGAGACCCAGTACTTC.